What follows are 6 T cell receptor beta chains derived from one specimen sequenced in a study of radiation and T cells in renal cell carcinoma. Regarding time point: blood 4 weeks post-SBRT, at nephrectomy. Indicated treatment: 15 Gy SBRT to primary tumor, nephrectomy 4 weeks later. Here immunoSEQ multiplex PCR was the method, and the copy in TCRdb shows in-frame clones only, minus some. This sample carries some 46,000 clones, about 82% of them seen once, and the ten largest clones take 25% to 35%. The material sequenced was blood, taken from a patient whose treatment included radiotherapy and nephrectomy. These TCRs come from a woman aged 70 to 79 with renal cell carcinoma.

The chain recombines TRBV6-1 with TRBJ1-4; no reliable D call. Trimming stripped 1 base from V and 10 bases from J, with 13 bases between. CDR3 size: 14 residues. Germline V CDR1 and CDR2: MNHNS, SASEGT. CDR3 nucleotide sequence: TGTGCCAGCAGTGAAGACGCAAGCTGGGGAAAACTGTTTTTT. Residues: CASSEDASWGKLFF.

The V gene is TRBV13, the J gene TRBJ2-1; 8 bases fit TRBD2. Trimming cost V 0 bases and J 7 bases; bases outside gene matches: 14. From germline, CDR1 is PRHDT and CDR2 FYEKMQ (reference sequence). This CDR3 has 18 amino acids. DNA of the CDR3: TGTGCCAGCAGCTTAGGGCCCCTCGGCGGGGGGCCGGGGAATGAGCAGTTCTTC. It encodes CASSLGPLGGGPGNEQFF.

This clone has at least ten counts. This chain joins TRBV5-5 and TRBJ2-3; D is unclear. The CDR3 sequence is 11 residues long. V was pared by 1 base and J by 5 bases, with 2 bases between. Germline V gives CDR1 SGHKS, CDR2 YYEKEE (reference sequence). The CDR3 protein is CASSLKDTQYF. As DNA, the CDR3 is TGTGCCAGCAGCTTGAAAGATACGCAGTATTTT.

The CDR3 sequence: CASSSGTSIYF. The CDR3 DNA reads as TGTGCCAGCAGTTCCGGGACCTCCATATATTTT. This rearrangement joins TRBV5-6 to TRBJ1-3; tentative D call: TRBD1 (5 bases). The CDR3 loop spans 11 amino acids. Germline V CDR1 and CDR2: SGHDT, YYEEEE. The V and J ends lost 5 bases and 11 bases respectively, with 11 bases between them.

This sequence joins TRBV6-5 and TRBJ2-7; 7 bases map to TRBD1. The CDR3 is 16 residues long. V shed 4 bases and J 4 bases; nucleotides not matched to a gene: 13. Germline V gene lookup returns CDR1 MNHEY and CDR2 SVGAGI. Written as DNA, the CDR3 is TGTGCCAGCAGTTCTACTCTTTCCAGGGGGAATTACGAGCAGTACTTC. Translating gives CASSSTLSRGNYEQYF.

There are a few counts of this clone. The rearrangement joins TRBV9 to TRBJ1-1; D is perhaps TRBD1 (5 bases). Germline-derived CDR1 and CDR2 are SGDLS and YYNGEE. The CDR3 length is 17 residues. With 3 bases removed from V and 3 bases from J, the gap between germline ends came to 21 bases. CDR3 DNA sequence: TGTGCCAGCAGCGCAGGGCTTCCAATAAAGCGGTACACTGAAGCTTTCTTT. Its protein is CASSAGLPIKRYTEAFF.